What follows are 11 T cell receptor beta chains derived from one specimen sequenced in a study of blood T cells in healthy people across ages (dated by TCRdb to between 2014 and 2017). Libraries were constructed by 5' RACE. The instrument given in TCRdb is Illumina HiSeq 2500. The second PCR ran for roughly 6 to 11 cycles and used a J-beta primer mix along with a sample-barcoded 5' primer. Clones were called with MiXCR by TCRdb after fastp trimmed the public reads at Q25, and only in-frame beta chains were retained. Each CDR3 protein gets just one entry, which takes the most common genes and DNA from the rows behind it. The sample has more than 1 million distinct CDR3 sequences on record, over 35% of them singletons. The top ten clonotypes cover approximately 20% of the sample. Specimen: blood. Receptors originate from a woman aged 55 to 70 in good health.

This clonotype was recorded a few times. The V and J genes are TRBV27 and TRBJ2-1; D perhaps matches TRBD2 (6 bases). The CDR3 has 16 amino acids. Germline loops: CDR1 MNHEY, CDR2 SMNVEV (reference sequence). Trimming cost V 6 bases and J 2 bases, with 17 bases left between them. The CDR3 nucleotides read TGTGCCAGCAGCATATCCGGGAGTTGGACCTACAATGAGCAGTTCTTC. Protein: CASSISGSWTYNEQFF.

CDR3 region: CASARPGEKEQYF. The CDR3, as DNA: TGTGCCAGCGCCCGGCCGGGGGAGAAAGAGCAGTACTTC. This sequence joins TRBV6-6 and TRBJ2-7, with a possible D match to TRBD2 (6 bases). V shed 8 bases and J shed 7 bases, with 18 bases lying between them. Germline lookup yields CDR1 MNHNY and CDR2 SVGAGI (reference sequence). CDR3 length: 13 amino acids.

This chain connects TRBV5-1 to TRBJ2-7; D remains unclear. Germline values: CDR1 SGHRS, CDR2 YFSETQ. Trimming left V 0 bases short and J 2 bases short, with 9 bases between. The CDR3 contains 14 residues. The CDR3 reads CASSLEFYPYEQYF. The CDR3 bases are TGCGCCAGCAGCTTGGAGTTCTACCCCTACGAGCAGTACTTC.

A few counts support this clonotype. This sequence joins TRBV6-5 and TRBJ2-3; 8 nucleotides agree with TRBD1. Unmatched junction bases numbered 3, after V lost 6 bases and J lost 1 base. The V gene's germline CDR1 is MNHEY and CDR2 SVGAGI. The CDR3 loop spans 14 amino acids. CDR3 in DNA: TGTGCCAGCAGAGGGACAGGACGCACAGATACGCAGTATTTT. Protein product: CASRGTGRTDTQYF.

As for this clonotype: One end of the junction varies from germline; a read error may be responsible. In DNA form, the CDR3 reads TGTGCCAGCCAGACTTACCGAAGAAGCTCCTACAAGCAGTACTTC. This sequence encodes CASQTYRRSSYKQYF. The chain recombines TRBV28 with TRBJ2-7; no reliable D call. Germline values: CDR1 MDHEN, CDR2 SYDVKM. The CDR3 runs to 15 residues. The full variable domain, completed using reference TRBV28 and TRBJ2-7, is DVKVTQSSRYLVKRTGEKVFLECVQDMDHENMFWYRQDPGLGLRLIYFSYDVKMKEKGDIPEGYSVSREKKERFSLILESASTNQTSMYLCASQTYRRSSYKQYFGPGTRLTVT.

Concerning this clonotype: Its ends do not fully match the called genes, so a read error is possible. The rearrangement joins TRBV5-5 to TRBJ2-7; no reliable D call. The CDR3 runs 15 residues. From germline, CDR1 is SGHKS and CDR2 YYEKEE (reference sequence). Here the CDR3 reads CAGSLGRQISYEQYF. CDR3 nucleotides: TGTGCCGGCAGCCTAGGCAGACAAATCTCCTACGAGCAGTACTTC. Full variable domain (outside the CDR3, taken from reference TRBV5-5 and TRBJ2-7): DAGVTQSPTHLIKTRGQQVTLRCSPISGHKSVSWYQQVLGQGPQFIFQYYEKEERGRGNFPDRFSARQFPNYSSELNVNALLLGDSALYLCAGSLGRQISYEQYFGPGTRLTVT.

The chain recombines TRBV6-6 with TRBJ2-1, with D tentatively TRBD2 (5 bases). The CDR3 length is 12 residues. Trimming pared 5 bases from V and 3 bases from J, leaving 5 bases between. The germline CDR1 and CDR2 sequences are MNHNY and SVGAGI (reference sequence). The DNA for the CDR3 is TGTGCCAGCAGTGACTACTACAATGAGCAGTTCTTC. This gives the protein CASSDYYNEQFF.

The rearrangement uses TRBV3-1 and TRBJ1-6, with unresolved D. The CDR3 is 16 residues long. The germline V gene has CDR1 LGHDT and CDR2 YNNKEL (reference sequence). Trimming took 2 bases from V and 7 from J, leaving 15 bases between them. The CDR3 loop reads CASSQPSPIGNSPLHF. The CDR3 DNA is TGTGCCAGCAGCCAACCTTCACCGATTGGGAATTCACCCCTCCACTTT.

The chain recombines TRBV20-1 with TRBJ2-7; 9 nucleotides agree with TRBD1. Matching the DNA end better, TRBJ2-5 makes the J call doubtful. Germline V gene data show CDR1 as DFQATT and CDR2 as SNEGSKA (reference sequence). CDR3 size: 14 residues. The CDR3 sequence is CSAPRTGDGETQYF. The CDR3 coding sequence is TGCAGTGCGCCCCGGACAGGGGACGGGGAGACCCAGTACTTC.

In its sample, this clonotype ranks as medium-sized. CDR3 DNA sequence: TGTGCCAGCTCACCGGGGAGGGTAAGGGCCGAGCAGTACTTC. As protein: CASSPGRVRAEQYF. The chain links TRBV18 to TRBJ2-7; 7 nucleotides match TRBD2. Germline V gives CDR1 KGHSH, CDR2 LQKENI. The CDR3 has 14 residues. V gave up 3 bases and J gave up 6 bases; unmatched junction bases: 8.

The gene calls are TRBV24-1 and TRBJ2-1, with 10 positions matching TRBD2. The CDR3 is 14 residues long. Germline V gene lookup returns CDR1 KGHDR and CDR2 SFDVKD. With V trimmed by 4 bases and J by 11 bases, 7 bases remained unmatched. Written as DNA, the CDR3 is TGTGCCACCAGTGACCCGACTAGCGGGCCCCAGCAGTTCTTC. This gives the protein CATSDPTSGPQQFF.